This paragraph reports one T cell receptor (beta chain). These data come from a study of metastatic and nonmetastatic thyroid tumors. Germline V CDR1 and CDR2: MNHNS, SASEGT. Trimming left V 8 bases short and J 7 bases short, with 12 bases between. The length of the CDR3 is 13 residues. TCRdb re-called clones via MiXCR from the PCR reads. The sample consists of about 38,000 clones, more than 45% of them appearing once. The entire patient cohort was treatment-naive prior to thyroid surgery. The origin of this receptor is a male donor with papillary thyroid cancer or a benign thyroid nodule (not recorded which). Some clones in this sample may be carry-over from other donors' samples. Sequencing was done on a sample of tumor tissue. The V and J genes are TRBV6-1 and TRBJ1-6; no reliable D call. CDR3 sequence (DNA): TGTGCCAGCGGCCCGGGGAGCAATTCACCCCTCCACTTT. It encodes CASGPGSNSPLHF.